The T cell receptor (beta chain) under discussion was sequenced for a study of T-cell memory formation after mild COVID-19. Study background: The TCR clusters were mostly specific to one donor. Study results and limitations: Prior to infection, memory already included some responding clones, suggesting cross-reactive memory joined.

MiXCR, applied by TCRdb to the 5' RACE reads, yields one record per CDR3 protein. Found here are 340,000 or so distinct CDR3 sequences, over 10% of them singletons; the top ten hold around a fifth. As for this clonotype: Its antigen is undetermined.

This CDR3 has 19 amino acids. Looked up from germline, CDR1 is MNHEY and CDR2 is SVGAGI. The junction had 12 bases not matched to a gene; V was cut back by 2 bases and J by 3 bases. Specimen: PBMCs or a T cell subset sorted from them (not recorded which). The chain is built from TRBV6-5 and TRBJ2-6; 8 nucleotides agree with TRBD1. The sequence was obtained from a man between 18 and 29 years old who had mild COVID-19 (a few samples of this study predate the infection). Cell type and time point are not known. The DNA of the CDR3 is TGTGCCAGCAGTTACGATCCGCAGGGGGCGGTGTTTGGGGCCAACGTCCTGACTTTC. It yields the protein CASSYDPQGAVFGANVLTF.